This T cell receptor beta chain was found in a study of T cell responses to AZD1222 COVID-19 vaccine. Germline V gene lookup returns CDR1 LGHNA and CDR2 YSLEER. This CDR3 region has 14 residues. V was trimmed by 0 bases and J by 4 bases, leaving 6 bases between them. Profiling relied on immunoSEQ multiplex PCR, and the TCRdb table lists in-frame clones only, not all of them. This sample has approximately 160,000 clones, with 90% found just once. The source was peripheral blood, collected on day 0 of AZD1222 vaccination. V and J are TRBV4-3 and TRBJ2-2, with D hard to call. The clonotype comes from an adult in good health. CDR3 residues: CASSQEFGTGELFF. CDR3 in DNA: TGCGCCAGCAGCCAAGAGTTCGGCACCGGGGAGCTGTTTTTT.